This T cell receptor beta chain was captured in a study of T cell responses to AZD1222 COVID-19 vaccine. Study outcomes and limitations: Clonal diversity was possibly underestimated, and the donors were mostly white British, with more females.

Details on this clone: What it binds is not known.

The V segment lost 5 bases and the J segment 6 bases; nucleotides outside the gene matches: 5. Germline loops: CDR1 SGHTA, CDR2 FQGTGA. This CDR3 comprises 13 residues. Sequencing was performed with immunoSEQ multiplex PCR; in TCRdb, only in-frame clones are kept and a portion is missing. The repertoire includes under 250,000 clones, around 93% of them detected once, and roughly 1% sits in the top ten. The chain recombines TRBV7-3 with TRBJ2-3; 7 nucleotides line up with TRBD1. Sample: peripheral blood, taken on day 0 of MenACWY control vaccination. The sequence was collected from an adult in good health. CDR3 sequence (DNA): TGTGCCAGCAGCCCCTCCAGGGGGGATACGCAGTATTTT. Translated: CASSPSRGDTQYF.